The text below deals with one TCR beta chain. Its antigen is as yet unknown. The data were obtained in a study of identical twins. A universal primer site arose from template switching, and cDNA bore unique molecular identifiers. Using its own MiXCR run on the 5' RACE reads, TCRdb lists one record per CDR3 protein. The sample includes nearly 250,000 distinct CDR3 sequences, around 6.6% of them seen just once. CDR1 is SGHRS, CDR2 YFSETQ, per germline. This CDR3 region has 16 residues. Trimming took 6 bases from V and 2 from J; bases not matched to a gene: 14. Overall study results and limits: Out-of-frame alpha sequences that twins shared showed excess low generation probability.

These records were also assigned to another study, of yellow fever vaccine responses in identical twins.

The chain links TRBV5-1 to TRBJ2-7; 7 nucleotides align to TRBD1. Input material: memory (CD45RO+) T cells sorted from blood. The sequence was collected from a woman aged 18-30 years in good health. CDR3 DNA sequence: TGCGCCAGCACCCGGGGTATTGGGACAGAGACCTACGAGCAGTACTTC. Encoded protein: CASTRGIGTETYEQYF. The full variable domain, with the rest looked up from reference TRBV5-1 and TRBJ2-7, is KAGVTQTPRYLIKTRGQQVTLSCSPISGHRSVSWYQQTPGQGLQFLFEYFSETQRNKGNFPGRFSGRQFSNSRSEMNVSTLELGDSALYLCASTRGIGTETYEQYFGPGTRLTVT.